This TCR beta chain appears in the sequencing data of a study of radiotherapy plus CTLA-4 blockade in lung cancer. Study-wide results and caveats: Once radiotherapy plus ipilimumab had been given, TCR clones derived from tumor expanded in blood.

TCRdb's table, derived via immunoSEQ multiplex PCR, lists solely in-frame clones and lacks some. The table records just under 60,000 clones, 72% of them present only once. Comment on this clone: Its cognate antigen is unknown.

The sample consisted of peripheral blood, taken from a patient treated with radiotherapy plus ipilimumab. The receptor was isolated from a human donor with non-small cell lung cancer whose response to radiotherapy plus ipilimumab could not be evaluated.

The DNA of the CDR3 is TGTGCCAGTAGCGGGACCCGACAGGGGGGCGAAAAACTGTTTTTT. Its protein product is CASSGTRQGGEKLFF. The V gene is TRBV19, the J gene TRBJ1-4; 9 bases are shared with TRBD1. Germline values: CDR1 LNHDA, CDR2 SQIVND (reference sequence). This CDR3 spans 15 amino acids. J gave up 8 bases and V 6 bases, and 10 bases lay outside the gene matches.